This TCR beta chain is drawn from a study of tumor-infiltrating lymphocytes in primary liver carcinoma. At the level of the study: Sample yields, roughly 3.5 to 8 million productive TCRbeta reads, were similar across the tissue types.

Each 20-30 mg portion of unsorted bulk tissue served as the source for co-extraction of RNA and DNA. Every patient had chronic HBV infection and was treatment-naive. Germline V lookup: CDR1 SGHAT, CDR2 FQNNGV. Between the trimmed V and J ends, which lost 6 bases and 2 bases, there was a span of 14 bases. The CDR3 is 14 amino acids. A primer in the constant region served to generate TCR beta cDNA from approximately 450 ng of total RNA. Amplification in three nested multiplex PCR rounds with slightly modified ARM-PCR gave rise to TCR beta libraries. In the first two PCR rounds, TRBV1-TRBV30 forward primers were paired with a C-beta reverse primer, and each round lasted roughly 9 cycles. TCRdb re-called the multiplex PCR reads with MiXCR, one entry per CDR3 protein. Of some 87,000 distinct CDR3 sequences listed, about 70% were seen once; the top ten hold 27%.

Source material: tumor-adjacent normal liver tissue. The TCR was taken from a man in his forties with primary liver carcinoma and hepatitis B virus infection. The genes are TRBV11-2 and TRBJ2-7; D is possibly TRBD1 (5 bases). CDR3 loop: CASSLGRKAYEQYF. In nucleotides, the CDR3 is TGTGCCAGCAGTTTGGGGCGGAAGGCCTACGAGCAGTACTTC. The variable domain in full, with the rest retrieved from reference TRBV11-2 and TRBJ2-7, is EAGVAQSPRYKIIEKRQSVAFWCNPISGHATLYWYQQILGQGPKLLIQFQNNGVVDDSQLPKDRFSAERLKGVDSTLKIQPAKLEDSAVYLCASSLGRKAYEQYFGPGTRLTVT.